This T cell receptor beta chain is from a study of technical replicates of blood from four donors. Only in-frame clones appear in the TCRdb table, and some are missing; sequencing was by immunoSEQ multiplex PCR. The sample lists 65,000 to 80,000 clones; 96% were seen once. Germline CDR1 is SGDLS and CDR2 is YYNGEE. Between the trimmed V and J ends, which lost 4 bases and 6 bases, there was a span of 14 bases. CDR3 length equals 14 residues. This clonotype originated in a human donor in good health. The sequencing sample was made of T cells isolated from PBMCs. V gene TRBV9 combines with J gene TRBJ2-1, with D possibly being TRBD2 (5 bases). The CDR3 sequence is CASSILQRTNEQFF. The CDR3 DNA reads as TGTGCCAGCAGCATTCTCCAGCGGACCAATGAGCAGTTCTTC.